Sequencing of this T cell receptor beta chain was carried out in a study of T cells in localized non-small cell lung cancer. Regarding the study as a whole: Among the top 100 tumor clones, a median around 62 appeared in adjacent lung.

On this clone: What it binds is not known.

The CDR3 extends over 15 amino acids. CDR1 LNHNV and CDR2 YYDKDF come from the germline V gene (reference sequence). The trim removed 1 base at V and 11 bases at J, leaving 11 bases unmatched. Assay used: immunoSEQ multiplex PCR; TCRdb lists only in-frame clones, some missing. Of roughly 50,000 clones listed, roughly four fifths are singletons. The sequence was collected from an older female donor with stage II squamous cell lung carcinoma. Sequencing was performed on peripheral blood, taken before any cancer treatment. This rearrangement joins TRBV15 to TRBJ1-3; 7 positions match TRBD1. CDR3 in DNA: TGTGCCACCAGCAGAGCCTCAAACAGGGGAGAAGCCATATATTTT. Its protein is CATSRASNRGEAIYF.